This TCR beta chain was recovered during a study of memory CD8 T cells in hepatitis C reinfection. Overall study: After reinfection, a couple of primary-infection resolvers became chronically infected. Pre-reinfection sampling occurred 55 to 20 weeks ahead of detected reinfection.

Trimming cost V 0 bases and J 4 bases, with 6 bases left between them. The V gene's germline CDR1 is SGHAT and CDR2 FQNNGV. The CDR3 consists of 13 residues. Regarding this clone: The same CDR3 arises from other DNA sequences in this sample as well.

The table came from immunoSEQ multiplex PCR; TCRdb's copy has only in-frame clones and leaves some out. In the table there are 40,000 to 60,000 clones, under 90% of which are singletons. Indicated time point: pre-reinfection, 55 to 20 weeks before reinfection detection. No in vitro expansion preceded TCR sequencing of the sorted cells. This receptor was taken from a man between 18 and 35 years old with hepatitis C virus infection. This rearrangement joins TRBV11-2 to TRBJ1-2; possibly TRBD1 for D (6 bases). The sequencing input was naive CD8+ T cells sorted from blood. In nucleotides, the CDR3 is TGTGCCAGCAGCTTAGACAGGGGCTATGGCTACACCTTC. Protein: CASSLDRGYGYTF.